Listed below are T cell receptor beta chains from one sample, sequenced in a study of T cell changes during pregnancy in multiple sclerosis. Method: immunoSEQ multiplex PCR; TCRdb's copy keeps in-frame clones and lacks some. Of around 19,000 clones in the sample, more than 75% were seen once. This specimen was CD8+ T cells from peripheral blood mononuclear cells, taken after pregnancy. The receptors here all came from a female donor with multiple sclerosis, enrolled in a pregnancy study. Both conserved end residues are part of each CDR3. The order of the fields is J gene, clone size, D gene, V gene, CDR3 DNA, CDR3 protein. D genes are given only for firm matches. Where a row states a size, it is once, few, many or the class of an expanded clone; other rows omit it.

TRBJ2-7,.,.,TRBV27,TGTGCCAGCAGTTTATACGCAACTACTACCTACGAGCAGTACTTC,CASSLYATTTYEQYF
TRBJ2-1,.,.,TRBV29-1,TGCAGCGTTGATAAGACAGAATCATACTCCTACAATGAGCAGTTCTTC,CSVDKTESYSYNEQFF
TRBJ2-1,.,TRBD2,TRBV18,TGTGCCAGCTCACCACCCCAGAGCGGGGGGGCCTACAATGAGCAGTTCTTC,CASSPPQSGGAYNEQFF
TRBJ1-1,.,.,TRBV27,TGTGCCAGCAAGCGGCCGGGAACTGAAGCTTTCTTT,CASKRPGTEAFF
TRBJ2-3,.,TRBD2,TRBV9,TGTGCCAGCAGCGAGACTAGCGGGGGCACAGATACGCAGTATTTT,CASSETSGGTDTQYF
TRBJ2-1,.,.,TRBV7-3,TGTGCCAGCAGCTTTAATATCGGGGAGTACAATGAGCAGTTCTTC,CASSFNIGEYNEQFF
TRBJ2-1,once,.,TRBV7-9,TGTGCCAGCAGCTTTGCTATAGGGGATGAGCAGTTCTTC,CASSFAIGDEQFF
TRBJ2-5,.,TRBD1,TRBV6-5,TGTGCCAGCAGTTACGGTAGACAGGGGGGTTGGGAGACCCAGTACTTC,CASSYGRQGGWETQYF
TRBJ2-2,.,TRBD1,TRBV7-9,TGTGCCAGCACTCGGACAGGGGCCACGCCGGACGGGGAGCTGTTTTTT,CASTRTGATPDGELFF
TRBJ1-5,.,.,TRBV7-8,TGTGCCAGCAGTTCTCCGGAGGAATCAAGCAATCAGCCCCAGCATTTT,CASSSPEESSNQPQHF
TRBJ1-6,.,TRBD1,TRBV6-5,TGTGCCAGCAGTTCCCCAGGCAGGGGGGATTCACCCCTCCACTTT,CASSSPGRGDSPLHF
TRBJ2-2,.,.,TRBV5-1,TGCGCCAGCAGCTTGGCGGGGTTGGTACAGTCGAACACCGGGGAGCTGTTTTTT,CASSLAGLVQSNTGELFF
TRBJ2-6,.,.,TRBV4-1,TGCGCCAGCAGCCAAGCGGCAGGGCCAACCTCTGGGGCCAACGTCCTGACTTTC,CASSQAAGPTSGANVLTF
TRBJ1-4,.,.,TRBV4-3,TGCGCCAGCAGCCAAGAACCAGGCACAAACAAACTGTTTTTT,CASSQEPGTNKLFF
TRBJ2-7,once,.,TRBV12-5,TGTGCTAGTGGACCACCTTACGGCGAGCAGTACTTC,CASGPPYGEQYF
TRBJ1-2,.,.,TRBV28,TGTGCCAGCAGTTTTGATTTCCAGGGCGACTATGGCTACACCTTC,CASSFDFQGDYGYTF
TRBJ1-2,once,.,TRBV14,TGTGCCAGCAGCGCTAAAATGGGGGAGGTTTTTCATGGCTACACCTTC,CASSAKMGEVFHGYTF
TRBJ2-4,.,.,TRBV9,TGTGCCAGCAGCGTATATTTTGACAACCAAGATCAGTACTTC,CASSVYFDNQDQYF
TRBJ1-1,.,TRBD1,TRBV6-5,TGTGCCAGCAGTTTCCGGACAGGGAACACTGAAGCTTTCTTT,CASSFRTGNTEAFF
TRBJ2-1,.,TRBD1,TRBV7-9,TGTGCCACCTCGGTGGCAGGGGGCTTCAATGAGCAGTTCTTC,CATSVAGGFNEQFF
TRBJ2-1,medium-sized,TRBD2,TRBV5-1,TGCGCCAGCAGCCGAATGGTTCCAGCGGGAATTAATAATGAGCAGTTCTTC,CASSRMVPAGINNEQFF
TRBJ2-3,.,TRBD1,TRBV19,TGTGCCATTTCGACAGGGCTTATGGATACGCAGTATTTT,CAISTGLMDTQYF
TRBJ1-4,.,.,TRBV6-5,TGTGCCAGCAGTTACACCCACGGGGGTGGAGAAAAACTGTTTTTT,CASSYTHGGGEKLFF
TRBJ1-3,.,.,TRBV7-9,TGTGCCAGCAGCTTCCTCAACGATCCAACAGGTTTCTCTGGAAACACCATATATTTT,CASSFLNDPTGFSGNTIYF
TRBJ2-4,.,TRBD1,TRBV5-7,TGTGCCAGCAGCGCGGACAGGTTTTCTCAGTACTTC,CASSADRFSQYF
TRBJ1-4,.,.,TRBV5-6,TGTGCCAGCAGCTTGGGGGCAGTAGCTAATGAAAAACTGTTTTTT,CASSLGAVANEKLFF
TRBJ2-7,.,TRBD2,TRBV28,TGTGCCAGCAGTTCCTCGGTGGAGCGGGAGGGCCCATACGAGCAGTACTTC,CASSSSVEREGPYEQYF
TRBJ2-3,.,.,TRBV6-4,TGTGCCAGCAGTGAAAGGCTAGACACAGATACGCAGTATTTT,CASSERLDTDTQYF
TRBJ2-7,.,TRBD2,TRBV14,TGTGCCAGCAGCCAAGATCATGTAGCGGGGGCCTCCTACGAGCAGTACTTC,CASSQDHVAGASYEQYF
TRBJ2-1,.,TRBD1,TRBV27,TGTGCCAGCAGTTTAAAGGGACAGGGGGGGACTAGGGCCTACAATGAGCAGTTCTTC,CASSLKGQGGTRAYNEQFF
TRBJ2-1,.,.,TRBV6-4,TGTGCCAGCAGTGACTCTTCGGGGTCCCATGAGCAGTTCTTC,CASSDSSGSHEQFF
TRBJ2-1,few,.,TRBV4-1,TGCGCCAGCAGCCAGGGATCAGGGTGGGATGAGCAGTTCTTC,CASSQGSGWDEQFF
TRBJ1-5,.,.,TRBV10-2,TGCGCCAGCAGCGCGACTAGTTCTGGTGAGCCCCAGCATTTT,CASSATSSGEPQHF
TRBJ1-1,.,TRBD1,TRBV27,TGTGCCAGCAGCCCCGGGACAGGGGTCACTGAAGCTTTCTTT,CASSPGTGVTEAFF
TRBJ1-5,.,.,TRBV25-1,TGTGCCAGCAGTGAGTTAGGAGTTTATCAGCCCCAGCATTTT,CASSELGVYQPQHF
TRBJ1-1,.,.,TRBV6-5,TGTGCCAGCAGTTACGACCGACGGAGGATGAACACTGAAGCTTTCTTT,CASSYDRRRMNTEAFF